A selection of T cell receptor beta chains follows, all from one sample in a study of T cells expressing NK-cell markers. TCRdb reprocessed the 5' RACE reads, with one entry per CDR3 protein and no DNA. The sample table sets out 300,000 to 500,000 distinct CDR3 sequences. Sequenced: blood T cells: a sorted CD56 or NKG2C T cell subset, CD4+ or CD8+ T cells, or bulk PBMC T cells (not recorded which). The source of these receptors is a woman aged 45-59 years in good health. Both conserved end residues are part of each CDR3.

j_call: TRBJ1-5; cdr3_length: 14; v_call: TRBV2; cdr3_aa: CASRRGQSNQPQHF
j_call: TRBJ2-5; cdr3_length: 11; v_call: TRBV12-3/TRBV12-4; cdr3_aa: CASGTAITQYF
j_call: TRBJ2-7; cdr3_length: 12; v_call: TRBV20-1; cdr3_aa: CSALWQTFGQYF
j_call: TRBJ2-3; cdr3_length: 13; v_call: TRBV27; cdr3_aa: CASSQPDRRREYF
j_call: TRBJ2-7; cdr3_length: 13; v_call: TRBV12-3/TRBV12-4; cdr3_aa: CASSLGGKDEQYF
j_call: TRBJ2-1; cdr3_length: 14; v_call: TRBV29-1; cdr3_aa: CSVYGTRKPNEQFF
j_call: TRBJ1-2; cdr3_length: 13; v_call: TRBV12-3/TRBV12-4; cdr3_aa: CASSFNGPNGYTF
j_call: TRBJ2-3; cdr3_length: 13; v_call: TRBV12-3/TRBV12-4; cdr3_aa: CASSLGEQNTQYF
j_call: TRBJ2-7; cdr3_length: 12; v_call: TRBV28; cdr3_aa: CASALGPYEQYF
j_call: TRBJ1-2; cdr3_length: 16; v_call: TRBV5-1; cdr3_aa: CASSLAPGAGNYGYTF
j_call: TRBJ2-1; cdr3_length: 18; v_call: TRBV4-1; cdr3_aa: CASSQEAASGSLDNEQFF
j_call: TRBJ2-3; cdr3_length: 17; v_call: TRBV7-7; cdr3_aa: CASSPRSSGVRTDTQYF
j_call: TRBJ2-1; cdr3_length: 13; v_call: TRBV20-1; cdr3_aa: CNPIPTSSHEQFF
j_call: TRBJ1-1; cdr3_length: 12; v_call: TRBV12-3/TRBV12-4; cdr3_aa: CASSLIGAPAFF
j_call: TRBJ2-1; cdr3_length: 18; v_call: TRBV7-2; cdr3_aa: CASSLYAPQGIRRDEQFF
j_call: TRBJ1-6; cdr3_length: 16; v_call: TRBV6-6; cdr3_aa: CASSYSSGGEGSPLHF
j_call: TRBJ1-5; cdr3_length: 17; v_call: TRBV12-3/TRBV12-4; cdr3_aa: CASSSSDRRRSNQPQHF
j_call: TRBJ1-5; cdr3_length: 17; v_call: TRBV12-3/TRBV12-4; cdr3_aa: CASSSVLIQGSNQPQHF
j_call: TRBJ2-7; cdr3_length: 15; v_call: TRBV29-1; cdr3_aa: CSVQQVGPGPYEQYF
j_call: TRBJ2-5; cdr3_length: 16; v_call: TRBV20-1; cdr3_aa: CSASPQTSGSQETQYF
j_call: TRBJ1-1; cdr3_length: 11; v_call: TRBV25-1; cdr3_aa: CASKIGSKAFF
j_call: TRBJ1-4; cdr3_length: 16; v_call: TRBV7-9; cdr3_aa: CASSQPPGQINEKLFF
j_call: TRBJ1-2; cdr3_length: 13; v_call: TRBV24-1; cdr3_aa: CATSGDRWNGYTF
j_call: TRBJ2-7; cdr3_length: 17; v_call: TRBV12-3/TRBV12-4; cdr3_aa: CASRSQLGTGVPYEQYF
j_call: TRBJ2-1; cdr3_length: 16; v_call: TRBV14; cdr3_aa: CASSQDLTSGSGEQFF
j_call: TRBJ2-7; cdr3_length: 15; v_call: TRBV7-6; cdr3_aa: CASSPDQTSRHEQYF
j_call: TRBJ2-1; cdr3_length: 11; v_call: TRBV3-1; cdr3_aa: CASSRGVKQFF
j_call: TRBJ1-4; cdr3_length: 14; v_call: TRBV7-8; cdr3_aa: CASSFLGLGEKLFF
j_call: TRBJ1-4; cdr3_length: 14; v_call: TRBV7-9; cdr3_aa: CASSGNPTNEKLFF
j_call: TRBJ2-3; cdr3_length: 14; v_call: TRBV7-8; cdr3_aa: CASKDRGRGDTQYF
j_call: TRBJ2-1; cdr3_length: 16; v_call: TRBV4-1; cdr3_aa: CASSQQAGVSYNEQFF
j_call: TRBJ1-2; cdr3_length: 16; v_call: TRBV6-5; cdr3_aa: CASSEGQGALYYGYTF
j_call: TRBJ2-3; cdr3_length: 18; v_call: TRBV3-1; cdr3_aa: CASSQSLLAGVVADTQYF
j_call: TRBJ1-2; cdr3_length: 14; v_call: TRBV6-4; cdr3_aa: CASSDGQGSYGYTF
j_call: TRBJ2-3; cdr3_length: 12; v_call: TRBV3-1; cdr3_aa: CASSVSSDTQYF
j_call: TRBJ2-2; cdr3_length: 15; v_call: TRBV20-1; cdr3_aa: CSAPAPGGRTGELFF
j_call: TRBJ2-7; cdr3_length: 18; v_call: TRBV12-3/TRBV12-4; cdr3_aa: CASSSTEGLAGGLGEQYF